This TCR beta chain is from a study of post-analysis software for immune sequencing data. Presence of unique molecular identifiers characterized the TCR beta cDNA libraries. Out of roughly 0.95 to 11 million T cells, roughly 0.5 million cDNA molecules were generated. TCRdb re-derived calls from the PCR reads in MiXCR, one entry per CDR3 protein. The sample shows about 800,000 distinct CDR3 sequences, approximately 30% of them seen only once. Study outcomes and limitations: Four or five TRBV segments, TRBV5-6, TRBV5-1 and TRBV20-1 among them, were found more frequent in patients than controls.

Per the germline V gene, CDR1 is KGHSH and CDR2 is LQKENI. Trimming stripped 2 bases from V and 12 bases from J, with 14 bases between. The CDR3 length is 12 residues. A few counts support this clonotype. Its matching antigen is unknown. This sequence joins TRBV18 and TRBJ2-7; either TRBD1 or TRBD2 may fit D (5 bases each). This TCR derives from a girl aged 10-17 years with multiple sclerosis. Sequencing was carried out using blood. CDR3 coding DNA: TGTGCCAGCTCACCAGAGGGCAGGGTGGCGTACTTC. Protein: CASSPEGRVAYF.